This TCR beta chain was captured by sequencing in a study of control samples from healthy donors and cancer patients. The CDR3 runs 14 residues. With 3 bases removed from V and 4 bases from J, the gap between germline ends came to 14 bases. CDR1 and CDR2 (germline): SGHKS, YYEKEE (reference sequence). Profiling relied on immunoSEQ multiplex PCR, and the TCRdb table lists in-frame clones only, not all of them. The data show more than 150,000 clones, 85% to 95% seen once. V is TRBV5-5 and J is TRBJ2-7, with D tentatively TRBD1 (6 bases). This receptor was obtained from a man between 18 and 29 years old in good health. The sample taken for sequencing was blood. The CDR3 protein is CASSSLPRGYEQYF. The CDR3 DNA follows: TGTGCCAGCAGCTCGCTGCCTAGGGGGTACGAGCAGTACTTC.